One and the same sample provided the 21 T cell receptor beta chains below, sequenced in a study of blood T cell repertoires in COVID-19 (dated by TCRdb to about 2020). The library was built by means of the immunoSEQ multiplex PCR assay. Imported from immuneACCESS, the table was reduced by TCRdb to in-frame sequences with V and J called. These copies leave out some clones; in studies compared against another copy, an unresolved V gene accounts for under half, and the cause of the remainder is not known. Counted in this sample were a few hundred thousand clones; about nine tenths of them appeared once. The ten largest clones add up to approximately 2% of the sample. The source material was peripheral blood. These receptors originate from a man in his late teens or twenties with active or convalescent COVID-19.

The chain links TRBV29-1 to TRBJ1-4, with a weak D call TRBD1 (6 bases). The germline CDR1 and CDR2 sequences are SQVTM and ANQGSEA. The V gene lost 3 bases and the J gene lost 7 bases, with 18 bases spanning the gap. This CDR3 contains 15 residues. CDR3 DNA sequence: TGCAGCGTTGAGGGGATGGGGGCGTCGGGTGAAAAACTGTTTTTT. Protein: CSVEGMGASGEKLFF.

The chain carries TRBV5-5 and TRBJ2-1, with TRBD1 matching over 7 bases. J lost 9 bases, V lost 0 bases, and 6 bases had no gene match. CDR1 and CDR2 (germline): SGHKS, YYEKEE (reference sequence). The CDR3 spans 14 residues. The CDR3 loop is CASSLEQGRVEQFF. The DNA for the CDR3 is TGTGCCAGCAGCTTGGAACAGGGGAGAGTTGAGCAGTTCTTC.

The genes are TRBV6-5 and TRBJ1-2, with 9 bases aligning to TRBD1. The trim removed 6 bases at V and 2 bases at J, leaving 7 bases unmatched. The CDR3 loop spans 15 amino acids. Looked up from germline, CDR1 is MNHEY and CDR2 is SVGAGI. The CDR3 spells CASREGQGSNYGYTF. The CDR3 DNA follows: TGTGCCAGCAGGGAGGGACAGGGATCGAACTATGGCTACACCTTC.

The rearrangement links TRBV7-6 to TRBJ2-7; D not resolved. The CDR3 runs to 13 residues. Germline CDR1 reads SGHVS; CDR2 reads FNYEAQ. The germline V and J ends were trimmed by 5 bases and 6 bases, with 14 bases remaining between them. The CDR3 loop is CASSPSPRVEQYF. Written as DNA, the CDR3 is TGTGCCAGCAGCCCATCACCCCGAGTCGAGCAGTACTTC.

This CDR3 is CASGQGRDQPQHF. The CDR3 DNA reads as TGTGCCAGCGGGCAGGGAAGGGATCAGCCCCAGCATTTT. V gene TRBV27 combines with J gene TRBJ1-5; weak D call: TRBD1 (5 bases). Trimming removed 8 bases at V and 5 bases at J, with 13 bases between. Germline loops: CDR1 MNHEY, CDR2 SMNVEV (reference sequence). The CDR3 extends over 13 amino acids.

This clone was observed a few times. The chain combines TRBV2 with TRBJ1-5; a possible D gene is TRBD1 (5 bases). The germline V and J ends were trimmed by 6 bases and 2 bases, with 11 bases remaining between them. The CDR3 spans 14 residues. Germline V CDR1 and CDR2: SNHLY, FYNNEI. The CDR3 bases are TGTGCCAGCAGGGTGGACACCGGCAATCAGCCCCAGCATTTT. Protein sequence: CASRVDTGNQPQHF.

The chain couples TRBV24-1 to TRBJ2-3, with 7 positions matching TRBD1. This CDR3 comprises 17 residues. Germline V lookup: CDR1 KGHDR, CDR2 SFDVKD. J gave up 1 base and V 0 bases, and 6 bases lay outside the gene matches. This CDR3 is CATSDLQETGRTDTQYF. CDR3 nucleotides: TGTGCCACCAGTGATTTGCAGGAGACAGGGCGCACAGATACGCAGTATTTT.

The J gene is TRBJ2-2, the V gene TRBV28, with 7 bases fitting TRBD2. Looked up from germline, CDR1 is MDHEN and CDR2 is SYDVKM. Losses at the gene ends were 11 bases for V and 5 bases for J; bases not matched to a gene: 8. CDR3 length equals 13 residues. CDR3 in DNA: TGTGCCCGGGCCCTTAGCGGGACCGGGGAGCTGTTTTTT. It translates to CARALSGTGELFF.

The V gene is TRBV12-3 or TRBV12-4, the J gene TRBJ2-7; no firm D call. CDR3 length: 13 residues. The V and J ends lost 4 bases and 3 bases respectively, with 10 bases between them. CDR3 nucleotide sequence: TGTGCCAGCAGTTGGGCAGGTCTCTACGAGCAGTACTTC. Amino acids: CASSWAGLYEQYF.

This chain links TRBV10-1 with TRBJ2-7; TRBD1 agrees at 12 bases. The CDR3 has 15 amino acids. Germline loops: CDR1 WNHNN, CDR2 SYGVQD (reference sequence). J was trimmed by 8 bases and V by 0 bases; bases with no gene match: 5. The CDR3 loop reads CASSESGQGAIQQYF. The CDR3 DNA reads TGCGCCAGCAGTGAGTCGGGACAGGGGGCAATTCAGCAGTACTTC.

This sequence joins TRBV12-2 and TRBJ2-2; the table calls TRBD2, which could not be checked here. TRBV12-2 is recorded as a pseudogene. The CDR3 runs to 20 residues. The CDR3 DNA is TGTGCAAGTCGCTTCTGTTTCTCGAGCGGGAGGGCCTACAGCACCGGGGAGCTGTTTTTT. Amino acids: CASRFCFSSGRAYSTGELFF.

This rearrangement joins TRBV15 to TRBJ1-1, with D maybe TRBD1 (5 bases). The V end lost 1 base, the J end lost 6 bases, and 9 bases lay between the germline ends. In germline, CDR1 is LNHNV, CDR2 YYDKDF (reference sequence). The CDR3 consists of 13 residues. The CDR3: CATSRGGTPEAFF. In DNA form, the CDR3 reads TGTGCCACCAGCAGAGGGGGGACTCCTGAAGCTTTCTTT.

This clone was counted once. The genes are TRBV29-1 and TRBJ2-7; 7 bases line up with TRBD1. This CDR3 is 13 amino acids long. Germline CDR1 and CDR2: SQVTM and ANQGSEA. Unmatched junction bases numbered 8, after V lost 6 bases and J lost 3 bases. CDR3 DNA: TGCAGCGTGTCCCGGGACAGCAGCTACGAGCAGTACTTC. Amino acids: CSVSRDSSYEQYF.

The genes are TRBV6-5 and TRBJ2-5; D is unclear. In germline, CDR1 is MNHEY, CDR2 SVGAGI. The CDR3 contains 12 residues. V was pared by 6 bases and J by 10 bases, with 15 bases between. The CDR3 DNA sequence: TGTGCCAGCAGCTCGAACAGATGGATCCAGTACTTC. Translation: CASSSNRWIQYF.

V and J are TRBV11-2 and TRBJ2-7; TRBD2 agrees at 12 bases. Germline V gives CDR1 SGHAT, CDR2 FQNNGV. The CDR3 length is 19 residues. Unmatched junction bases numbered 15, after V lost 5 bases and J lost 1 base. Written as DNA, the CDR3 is TGTGCCAGCAGCCCTGTCGAGACTAGCGGGGGCCCCAAATCCTACGAGCAGTACTTC. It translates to CASSPVETSGGPKSYEQYF.

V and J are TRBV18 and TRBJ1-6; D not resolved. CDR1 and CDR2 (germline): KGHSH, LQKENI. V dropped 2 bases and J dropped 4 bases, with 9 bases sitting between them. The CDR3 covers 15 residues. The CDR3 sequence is CASSPGPQYNSPLHF. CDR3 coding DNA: TGTGCCAGCTCACCAGGTCCTCAGTATAATTCACCCCTCCACTTT. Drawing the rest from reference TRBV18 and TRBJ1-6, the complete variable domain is NAGVMQNPRHLVRRRGQEARLRCSPMKGHSHVYWYRQLPEEGLKFMVYLQKENIIDESGMPKERFSAEFPKEGPSILRIQQVVRGDSAAYFCASSPGPQYNSPLHFGNGTRLTVT.

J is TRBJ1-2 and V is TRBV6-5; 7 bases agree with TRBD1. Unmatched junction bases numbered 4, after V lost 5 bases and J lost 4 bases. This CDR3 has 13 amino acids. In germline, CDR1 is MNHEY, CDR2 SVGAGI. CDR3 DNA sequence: TGTGCCAGCAGTCCGGGACAGATCTATGGCTACACCTTC. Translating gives CASSPGQIYGYTF.

The CDR3 nucleotides read TGTGCCAGCAGTTACTCGATTGCAGGGGGCCATTACAATGAGCAGTTCTTC. It translates to CASSYSIAGGHYNEQFF. The chain is built from TRBV6-2 or TRBV6-3 and TRBJ2-1; 8 nucleotides line up with TRBD1. From germline, CDR1 is MNHEY and CDR2 SVGEGT. The CDR3 is made up of 17 amino acids. Trimming at V came to 0 bases and at J to 4 bases, leaving 8 bases not matched to a gene.

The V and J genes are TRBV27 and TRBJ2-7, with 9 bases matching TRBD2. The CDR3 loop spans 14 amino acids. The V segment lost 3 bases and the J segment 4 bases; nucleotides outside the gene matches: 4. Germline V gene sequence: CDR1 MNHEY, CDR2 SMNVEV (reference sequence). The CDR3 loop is CASSFSGSWYEQYF. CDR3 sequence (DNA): TGTGCCAGCAGTTTTAGCGGGAGTTGGTACGAGCAGTACTTC.

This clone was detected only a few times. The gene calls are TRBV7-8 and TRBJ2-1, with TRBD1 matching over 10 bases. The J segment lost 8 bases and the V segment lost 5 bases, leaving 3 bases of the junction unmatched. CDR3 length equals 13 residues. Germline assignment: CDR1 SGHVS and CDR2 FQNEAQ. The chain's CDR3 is CASSGQGGDEQFF. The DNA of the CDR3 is TGTGCCAGCAGCGGACAGGGGGGGGATGAGCAGTTCTTC. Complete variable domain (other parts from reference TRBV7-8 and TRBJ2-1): GAGVSQSPRYKVAKRGQDVALRCDPISGHVSLFWYQQALGQGPEFLTYFQNEAQLDKSGLPSDRFFAERPEGSVSTLKIQRTQQEDSAVYLCASSGQGGDEQFFGPGTRLTVL.

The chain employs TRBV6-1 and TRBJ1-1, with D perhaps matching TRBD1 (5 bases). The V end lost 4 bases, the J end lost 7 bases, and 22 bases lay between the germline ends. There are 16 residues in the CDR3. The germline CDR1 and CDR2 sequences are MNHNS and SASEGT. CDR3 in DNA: TGTGCCAGCAGTGCGTACTCTAATCAGGGACTGAGTGAAGCTTTCTTT. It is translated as CASSAYSNQGLSEAFF.